The 22 T cell receptor beta chains below come from one sample, sequenced in a study of T cells in Graves' hyperthyroidism and ophthalmopathy. Amplified regions were TCR beta CDR3 sequences from RNA transcripts. First-round RT-PCR targeting the TCR CDR3 was performed with the HTBI primer set. TCRdb reprocessed the multiplex PCR reads with MiXCR, giving one entry per CDR3 protein. Among about 350,000 distinct CDR3 sequences listed, over 11% were seen once. Material for sequencing was blood. All receptors derive from a woman in her thirties with Graves' hyperthyroidism.

This clonotype occurred a few times. The rearrangement links TRBV14 to TRBJ1-6; possibly TRBD1 for D (5 bases). CDR1 and CDR2 from the germline V gene are SGHDN and FVKESK. Trimming cost V 4 bases and J 7 bases, with 8 bases left between them. The CDR3 has 13 amino acids. The CDR3 DNA reads TGTGCCAGCAGCCCCCGACAGAATTCACCCCTCCACTTT. It specifies CASSPRQNSPLHF.

In this sample, this clonotype turned up a few times. The V and J genes are TRBV3-1 and TRBJ2-5, with 10 bases lining up with TRBD2. CDR3 length: 16 residues. V dropped 5 bases and J dropped 2; count of bases not matched to a gene: 8. CDR1 and CDR2 from the germline V gene are LGHDT and YNNKEL (reference sequence). The CDR3 DNA reads as TGTGCCAGCAGCTATACTAGCGGGGTCTTGCAAGAGACCCAGTACTTC. It encodes CASSYTSGVLQETQYF.

This clonotype showed up many times. The CDR3: CSVEPQAPEQFF. The DNA of the CDR3 is TGCAGCGTTGAACCCCAGGCTCCCGAGCAGTTCTTC. The chain carries TRBV29-1 and TRBJ2-1; D gene unclear. The V gene lost 2 bases and the J gene lost 10 bases, with 12 bases spanning the gap. CDR1 is SQVTM, CDR2 ANQGSEA, per germline. The CDR3 totals 12 residues.

In this sample, this clonotype turned up many times. V and J are TRBV11-3 and TRBJ1-1; 7 nucleotides align to TRBD1. Losses at the gene ends were 5 bases for V and 0 bases for J; bases not matched to a gene: 3. Per the germline V gene, CDR1 is SGHNT and CDR2 is YENEEA. The CDR3 length is 14 residues. Here the CDR3 DNA reads TGTGCCAGCAGCCCCGGGACAGTGAACACTGAAGCTTTCTTT. Its protein product is CASSPGTVNTEAFF. The variable domain in full, with the rest retrieved from reference TRBV11-3 and TRBJ1-1, is EAGVVQSPRYKIIEKKQPVAFWCNPISGHNTLYWYLQNLGQGPELLIRYENEEAVDDSQLPKDRFSAERLKGVDSTLKIQPAELGDSAVYLCASSPGTVNTEAFFGQGTRLTVV.

The chain joins TRBV19 to TRBJ2-7; 10 bases align to TRBD1. The CDR3 runs 14 residues. With V trimmed by 9 bases and J by 2 bases, 7 bases remained unmatched. Germline V gene sequence: CDR1 LNHDA, CDR2 SQIVND (reference sequence). The CDR3 here is CARTTGGQAYEQYF. The CDR3 nucleotides are TGTGCCAGGACGACAGGGGGCCAAGCCTACGAGCAGTACTTC.

This clonotype was found many times. The rearrangement uses TRBV2 and TRBJ2-2; tentative D call: TRBD2 (7 bases). This CDR3 contains 15 residues. The ends were cut back, 6 bases at V and 3 bases at J, with 14 bases in the middle. Germline lookup yields CDR1 SNHLY and CDR2 FYNNEI. This chain's CDR3 is CASRGGGRDTGELFF. Written as DNA, the CDR3 is TGTGCCAGCAGGGGGGGGGGGCGCGACACCGGGGAGCTGTTTTTT.

This clonotype was detected many times. The chain is built from TRBV5-5 and TRBJ2-7; D gene unclear. V was clipped by 2 bases and J by 4 bases, with 7 bases between them. The CDR3 runs to 12 residues. Germline CDR1 reads SGHKS; CDR2 reads YYEKEE (reference sequence). CDR3 loop: CASSFDGYEQYF. The DNA for the CDR3 is TGTGCCAGCAGCTTCGACGGATACGAGCAGTACTTC.

CDR3 loop: CASSLALIGIGETQYF. In DNA, the CDR3 is TGTGCCAGCAGCTTAGCGCTAATCGGCATCGGCGAGACCCAGTACTTC. The chain joins TRBV7-9 to TRBJ2-5; D is unclear. In germline, CDR1 is SEHNR, CDR2 FQNEAQ (reference sequence). Deletions cut 0 bases from V and 5 bases from J, with 16 bases between. This CDR3 is built from 16 residues. The entire variable domain, with the rest obtained from reference TRBV7-9 and TRBJ2-5, is as follows: DTGVSQNPRHKITKRGQNVTFRCDPISEHNRLYWYRQTLGQGPEFLTYFQNEAQLEKSRLLSDRFSAERPKGSFSTLEIQRTEQGDSAMYLCASSLALIGIGETQYFGPGTRLLVL.

This clonotype was detected many times. The gene calls are TRBV28 and TRBJ2-7; no definite D call. The ends were cut back, 2 bases at V and 6 bases at J, with 14 bases in the middle. Germline-derived CDR1 and CDR2 are MDHEN and SYDVKM. The CDR3 totals 14 residues. The chain's CDR3 is CASSLIPGRGEQYF. Here the CDR3 DNA reads TGTGCCAGCAGTTTAATCCCGGGTCGCGGCGAGCAGTACTTC.

The chain links TRBV9 to TRBJ2-1; 7 nucleotides align to TRBD2. Per germline, CDR1 SGDLS and CDR2 YYNGEE. Germline trimming cut 2 bases from V and 7 bases from J; bases unmatched to any gene: 6. This CDR3 has 14 amino acids. CDR3 DNA: TGTGCCAGCAGCGTGGCGGGAGAGGAGAATGAGCAGTTCTTC. Its protein product is CASSVAGEENEQFF.

This clonotype was counted at least ten times. The V gene is TRBV27, the J gene TRBJ1-1; D perhaps matches TRBD1 (6 bases). This CDR3 has 18 residues. Per germline, CDR1 MNHEY and CDR2 SMNVEV (reference sequence). V lost 2 bases and J 7 bases, leaving 26 bases between the germline ends. The CDR3 spells CASSLKGGRGRDFGEAFF. The DNA for the CDR3 is TGTGCCAGCAGTTTAAAAGGGGGACGGGGCCGGGACTTTGGTGAAGCTTTCTTT.

There are many counts of this clonotype. The CDR3, as DNA: TGTGCCAGCAGTTTGTCGACAGGGACTTTGCGTGGCTACACCTTC. Its translation is CASSLSTGTLRGYTF. The chain links TRBV28 to TRBJ1-2; 7 nucleotides line up with TRBD1. This CDR3 is 15 amino acids long. Germline CDR1 MDHEN, CDR2 SYDVKM. Losses at the gene ends were 3 bases for V and 7 bases for J; bases not matched to a gene: 11.

Of note for this clonotype: A junction boundary mismatches the germline segment, possibly from a read error. The V gene is TRBV24-1, the J gene TRBJ2-3; no firm D call. CDR1 is KGHDR and CDR2 is SFDVKD in the germline V gene. The CDR3 length is 16 residues. CDR3 sequence reads: CDTSDFGRIFTDTQYF. The CDR3 DNA follows: TGTGACACCAGTGATTTCGGGCGCATCTTCACAGATACGCAGTATTTT.

To note about this clonotype: The conserved closing phenylalanine or tryptophan is absent in this CDR3, likely reflecting a read error. The rearrangement links TRBV7-9 to TRBJ2-1; D remains unclear. Germline CDR1 SEHNR, CDR2 FQNEAQ (reference sequence). V gave up 3 bases and J gave up 8 bases, with 20 bases separating them. This CDR3 spans 16 amino acids. This chain's CDR3 is CASSLGWAVESDEQFL. The DNA of the CDR3 is TGTGCCAGCAGCTTGGGGTGGGCAGTAGAGAGCGATGAGCAGTTCCTC.

This clonotype was picked up many times. The chain carries TRBV15 and TRBJ1-6, with D unresolved. The germline V gene has CDR1 LNHNV and CDR2 YYDKDF (reference sequence). Trimming removed 1 base at V and 7 bases at J, with 11 bases between. CDR3 length equals 15 residues. CDR3 protein: CATSRVRDANSPLHF. The CDR3 DNA sequence: TGTGCCACCAGCAGAGTTCGAGACGCAAATTCACCCCTCCACTTT.

This chain's CDR3 is CASSLGGTDGYTIYF. CDR3 sequence (DNA): TGTGCCAGCAGCTTAGGAGGGACAGACGGTTACACCATATATTTT. The chain has TRBV7-2 and TRBJ1-3; 7 nucleotides match TRBD1. The CDR3 has 15 amino acids. Trimming removed 1 base from V and 8 bases from J; junction bases left unmatched: 8. Germline CDR1 and CDR2: SGHTA and FQGNSA. Full variable domain (missing parts from reference TRBV7-2 and TRBJ1-3): GAGVSQSPSNKVTEKGKDVELRCDPISGHTALYWYRQSLGQGLEFLIYFQGNSAPDKSGLPSDRFSAERTGGSVSTLTIQRTQQEDSAVYLCASSLGGTDGYTIYFGEGSWLTVV.

This clonotype was found many times. The gene calls are TRBV2 and TRBJ2-3, with D perhaps being TRBD1 or TRBD2 (6 bases each). Trimming took off 7 bases at V and 6 bases at J, with 20 bases between the two ends. The CDR3 runs to 15 residues. Germline CDR1 SNHLY, CDR2 FYNNEI. CDR3 region: CASKGGLVFGDTQYF. CDR3 nucleotides: TGTGCCAGCAAGGGGGGACTCGTGTTCGGCGATACGCAGTATTTT.

The chain combines TRBV27 with TRBJ1-6, with D possibly TRBD1 on 5 matching bases. This CDR3 comprises 14 residues. Germline V gives CDR1 MNHEY, CDR2 SMNVEV (reference sequence). Deletions cut 7 bases from V and 5 bases from J, with 12 bases between. The CDR3 bases are TGTGCCAGCACATCCCAGGGTCATAATTCACCCCTCCACTTT. It specifies CASTSQGHNSPLHF.

This clonotype came up many times. V is TRBV24-1 and J is TRBJ1-2, with a tentative D call TRBD1 (6 bases). The CDR3 spans 14 residues. Deletions cut 4 bases from V and 6 bases from J, with 14 bases between. Germline CDR1 reads KGHDR; CDR2 reads SFDVKD. CDR3 in DNA: TGTGCCACCAGTGACCTGGGGGCGGGCGATGGCTACACCTTC. Its protein product is CATSDLGAGDGYTF.

The chain joins TRBV5-1 to TRBJ2-2, with D unresolved. CDR3 size: 13 residues. CDR1 and CDR2 from the germline V gene are SGHRS and YFSETQ. V shed 0 bases and J shed 8 bases, with 8 bases lying between them. CDR3 amino acids: CASSLALGGELFF. The CDR3 region has the DNA TGCGCCAGCAGCTTGGCCCTCGGGGGGGAGCTGTTTTTT.

The chain employs TRBV7-9 and TRBJ2-7; 8 bases agree with TRBD2. The CDR3 sequence is 12 residues long. Germline lookup yields CDR1 SEHNR and CDR2 FQNEAQ (reference sequence). The V segment lost 8 bases and the J segment 8 bases; nucleotides outside the gene matches: 8. The CDR3 region is CASGDGGRKQYF. Written as DNA, the CDR3 is TGTGCCAGCGGGGATGGCGGGAGGAAGCAGTACTTC.

This clonotype was seen ten or more times. The CDR3 region has the DNA TGTGCCAGCAGTTTATCGGGGGCCGGCTACACCTTC. Its translation is CASSLSGAGYTF. The chain has TRBV28 and TRBJ1-2; D may be TRBD1 (6 bases). CDR3 size: 12 residues. Germline CDR1 and CDR2: MDHEN and SYDVKM. The V end lost 1 base, the J end lost 8 bases, and 8 bases lay between the germline ends.